This entry lists 11 T cell receptor beta chains sequenced from one sample in a study of response to subunit inactivated influenza vaccine. TCRdb re-derived calls from the RT-PCR reads in MiXCR, one entry per CDR3 protein. Of some 480,000 distinct CDR3 sequences listed, approximately 11% are singletons. The specimen comprised PBMCs from blood, sampled 40 to 50 days after vaccination. These receptors were collected from a man in his fifties or sixties who received an inactivated influenza vaccine.

In its sample, this clonotype was seen many times. The rearrangement joins TRBV12-3 or TRBV12-4 to TRBJ1-3; D remains unclear. Trimming shortened V by 6 bases and J by 0 bases, and 9 bases separated the two germline ends. This CDR3 contains 14 residues. The DNA for the CDR3 is TGTGCCAGCAGGCAACAGAGCTCTGGAAACACCATATATTTT. This codes for CASRQQSSGNTIYF.

The chain links TRBV19 to TRBJ2-5; D unresolved. The CDR3 contains 14 residues. Deletions cut 8 bases from V and 1 base from J, with 14 bases between. The germline V gene has CDR1 LNHDA and CDR2 SQIVND (reference sequence). Written as DNA, the CDR3 is TGTGCCAGTGCCCCCGGGTCACTCCAAGAGACCCAGTACTTC. Its translation is CASAPGSLQETQYF. Full variable domain (remainder filled in from reference TRBV19 and TRBJ2-5): DGGITQSPKYLFRKEGQNVTLSCEQNLNHDAMYWYRQDPGQGLRLIYYSQIVNDFQKGDIAEGYSVSREKKESFPLTVTSAQKNPTAFYLCASAPGSLQETQYFGPGTRLLVL.

This clonotype came up a few times. The gene calls are TRBV28 and TRBJ2-3; the match to TRBD2 covers 8 bases. The V gene's germline CDR1 is MDHEN and CDR2 SYDVKM. The CDR3 runs to 18 residues. The junction had 17 bases not matched to a gene; V was cut back by 5 bases and J by 4 bases. CDR3 sequence reads: CASSIGDARGGRADTQYF. DNA of the CDR3: TGTGCCAGCAGTATCGGGGACGCCCGGGGGGGCCGGGCAGATACGCAGTATTTT.

This clonotype was counted between two and nine times. This chain connects TRBV25-1 to TRBJ2-7; D perhaps matches TRBD2 (5 bases). The germline V gene encodes CDR1 MGHDK and CDR2 SYGVNS. There are 14 residues in the CDR3. Deletions cut 2 bases from V and 0 bases from J, with 8 bases between. Written as DNA, the CDR3 is TGTGCCAGCAGTGAAGGAAGCGGCTCCTACGAGCAGTACTTC. It specifies CASSEGSGSYEQYF.

The rearrangement uses TRBV7-9 and TRBJ1-5; D not resolved. This CDR3 region has 16 residues. Germline CDR1 reads SEHNR; CDR2 reads FQNEAQ (reference sequence). Trimming stripped 0 bases from V and 4 bases from J, with 13 bases between. DNA for the CDR3: TGTGCCAGCAGCTTAGCGGAAGGATACACGAATCAGCCCCAGCATTTT. Its protein product is CASSLAEGYTNQPQHF. The entire variable domain, with the rest obtained from reference TRBV7-9 and TRBJ1-5, is as follows: DTGVSQNPRHKITKRGQNVTFRCDPISEHNRLYWYRQTLGQGPEFLTYFQNEAQLEKSRLLSDRFSAERPKGSFSTLEIQRTEQGDSAMYLCASSLAEGYTNQPQHFGDGTRLSIL.

The sample holds a few counts of this clonotype. This chain connects TRBV25-1 to TRBJ1-6; D gene unclear. The V gene lost 5 bases and the J gene lost 11 bases, with 10 bases spanning the gap. The CDR3 loop spans 12 amino acids. The germline V gene has CDR1 MGHDK and CDR2 SYGVNS. The CDR3 here is CASSRGWAPLHF. The CDR3 nucleotides are TGTGCCAGCAGTAGAGGTTGGGCACCCCTCCACTTT.

This clonotype was counted only a few times. The V and J genes are TRBV2 and TRBJ2-1; 11 bases fit TRBD2. CDR1 and CDR2 (germline): SNHLY, FYNNEI. The junction had 5 bases not matched to a gene; V was cut back by 8 bases and J by 5 bases. This CDR3 region has 14 residues. This CDR3 is CASFSGRAHNEQFF. The DNA for the CDR3 is TGTGCCAGCTTTAGCGGGAGGGCCCACAATGAGCAGTTCTTC.

This clonotype showed up just once. A much larger clone lies a single base off, so this may be a read error. This chain links TRBV29-1 with TRBJ2-1, with TRBD2 matching 10 bases. Trimming cost V 6 bases and J 3 bases; bases outside gene matches: 8. Per the germline V gene, CDR1 is SQVTM and CDR2 is ANQGSEA. This CDR3 has 15 residues. CDR3 DNA sequence: TGCAGCGTCTTACTACTAGCGGGGCTCTACAATGAGCAGTTCTTC. This gives the protein CSVLLLAGLYNEQFF.

V usage is TRBV14 and J usage is TRBJ2-5; TRBD2 agrees at 10 bases. Per germline, CDR1 SGHDN and CDR2 FVKESK. J gave up 5 bases and V 4 bases, and 10 bases lay outside the gene matches. This CDR3 is built from 16 residues. The CDR3 DNA is TGTGCCAGCAGCCGATGGTCTAGCGGGAGAACGGAGACCCAGTACTTC. Residues: CASSRWSSGRTETQYF.

This clonotype was found many times. The rearrangement links TRBV13 to TRBJ2-7; D is unclear. The germline CDR1 and CDR2 sequences are PRHDT and FYEKMQ (reference sequence). CDR3 size: 14 residues. Trimming cost V 1 base and J 1 base, with 8 bases left between them. The CDR3 region has the DNA TGTGCCAGCAGCTTAGCTGACGGTTCCTACGAGCAGTACTTC. Protein product: CASSLADGSYEQYF.

This clonotype was detected a few times. DNA of the CDR3: TGTGCCAGCAGCCAAGAGTGGGGGATCTCCTACAATGAGCAGTTCTTC. Translation gives CASSQEWGISYNEQFF. The rearrangement links TRBV14 to TRBJ2-1; TRBD1 or TRBD2 may be the D gene (5 bases each). Germline CDR1 and CDR2: SGHDN and FVKESK. V was shortened by 0 bases and J by 0 bases, with 9 bases between the two germline ends. CDR3 length: 16 amino acids. Full variable domain (outside the CDR3, taken from reference TRBV14 and TRBJ2-1): EAGVTQFPSHSVIEKGQTVTLRCDPISGHDNLYWYRRVMGKEIKFLLHFVKESKQDESGMPNNRFLAERTGGTYSTLKVQPAELEDSGVYFCASSQEWGISYNEQFFGPGTRLTVL.